The TCR beta chain under discussion was sequenced for a study of blood T cells in healthy people across ages (dated by TCRdb to between 2014 and 2017). For context, the study as a whole: In model experiments, template switching captured about one uniquely barcoded TCR beta cDNA molecule for every two T cells. To track age-related changes in TCR beta repertoire diversity, the study relied on deep sequencing normalized with unique cDNA molecular identifiers. Four age groups were formed from the donors: young (average roughly 15 years), middle-aged (more than 35), aged (62) and long-lived (approximately 80). Donors of different ages were randomly distributed across sequencing lanes to avoid experimental bias. The study analyzed two additional independent replicas of 1 million unique cDNA reads from the same blood draw for two donors, one aged 18 to 30 and one aged 80 or older.

The CDR1 and CDR2 encoded by the germline V gene are SGHTA and FQGTGA. From the cysteine through the phenylalanine, the CDR3 covers 15 amino acids. The only DNA kept is the CDR3, 45 bases in frame from the first base. At the junction V is shortened by 5 bases and J by 0 bases, with 10 bases in between. Worth noting for this clonotype: No cognate antigen has been identified for it. No much larger clone is present one base from it, and per-base qualities are unavailable.

Donors were a few dozen systemically healthy Caucasian individuals from Russia aged about 6 to 100 years. Each donor gave 8.5 to 10 milliliters of peripheral blood, collected into EDTA-treated Vacutainer tubes. Ficoll-Paque density-gradient centrifugation was used to isolate PBMCs, with at least 7 million obtained per sample. Trizol reagent was used to extract total RNA from PBMCs, with at least 6 micrograms per sample. Naive CD45RAhigh/CD27high T cell percentages were measured by flow cytometry on a PBMC aliquot from every donor. Overall study outcomes, separate from this receptor: Estimates of total diversity based on one million sequenced T cells were regarded as lower bounds and as underestimates. Bulk unsorted PBMC profiling prevented conclusive comparison of naive and antigen-experienced compartments. Compared with the aged group, more naive CD4+ T cells, fewer expanded clones and increased TCR diversity were shown by the long-lived group, suggesting age selection. A strong correlation was found between observed TCR beta diversity and the percentage of naive T cells measured by flow cytometry. Because donor CMV infection status was unknown, age-related changes in expanded clonotypes were potentially confounded. Observed TCR beta diversity per million T cells fell roughly linearly with age, and a significant reduction was already apparent by age roughly 40.

Libraries were built with 5' RACE. Data came from an Illumina HiSeq 2500. The second PCR ran for about 6 to 12 cycles and used a J-beta primer mix along with a sample-barcoded 5' primer. A unique molecular identifier was introduced onto each TCR beta cDNA molecule by a template-switch 5' adaptor carrying 12 random nucleotides. At least 2.5 million CDR3-containing paired-end reads were obtained from each sample. All of the RNA was converted into first-strand cDNA using the Mint cDNA synthesis kit, with a TRBC-specific oligonucleotide serving as the primer. Following uracil-DNA glycosylase treatment, all cDNA underwent a first 18-cycle PCR with the universal primers M1SS and BC2_uni_R. As for the authors' bioinformatics: For normalization, 1 million high-quality reads were randomly selected from each sample, with every read carrying a distinct molecular identifier. Instead of being binned into consensus sequences, reads that shared molecular identifiers were thrown out. MiTCR, with a Q25 quality threshold and the strictest error-elimination algorithm, was used for CDR3 identification, clonotype clustering and error correction. A nonparametric unseen species model with Euler transformation was used to estimate lower-bound total TCR beta diversity. TCRdb cleaned the public reads at Q25 with fastp, built clones with MiXCR and kept in-frame beta chains. Every CDR3 protein is listed once, alongside the most common genes and DNA of its rows. The V and J calls shown here were made by TCRdb, not taken from the authors' results. Present in this sample are fewer than 700,000 distinct CDR3 sequences, 40% to 50% of which were seen just once. The leading ten clones occupy around 30% of the sample.

This TCR was recovered from a man older than 75 in good health. Sequencing was performed on blood. The sequence is built from TRBV7-3 and TRBJ2-2; a weak D assignment points to TRBD1 (5 bases agree). The DNA sequence follows: TGTGCCAGCAGCGCAAGGACAACGAACACCGGGGAGCTGTTTTTT. The encoded protein is CASSARTTNTGELFF.